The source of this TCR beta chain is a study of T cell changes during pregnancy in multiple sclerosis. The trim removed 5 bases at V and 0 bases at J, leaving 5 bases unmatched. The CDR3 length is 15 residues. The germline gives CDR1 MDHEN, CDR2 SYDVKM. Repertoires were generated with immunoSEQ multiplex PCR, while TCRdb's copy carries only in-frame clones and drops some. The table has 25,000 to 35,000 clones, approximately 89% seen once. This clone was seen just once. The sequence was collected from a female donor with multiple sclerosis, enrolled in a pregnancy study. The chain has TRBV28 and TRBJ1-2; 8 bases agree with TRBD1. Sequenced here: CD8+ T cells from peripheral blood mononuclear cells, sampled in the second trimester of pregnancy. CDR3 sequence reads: CASSLTTGANYGYTF. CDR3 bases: TGTGCCAGCAGTCTTACGACAGGGGCTAACTATGGCTACACCTTC.